The 17 T cell receptor beta chains presented below share a single source sample, sequenced in a study of cytomegalovirus exposure and HLA in healthy donors. The PCR was carried out with 60 Vbeta primers and 13 Jbeta primers. Method: immunoSEQ multiplex PCR; TCRdb's copy keeps in-frame clones and lacks some. The profile shows under 150,000 clones, over 60% of them singletons. The sequencing sample was made of PBMCs. The source of these receptors is a man aged 35 to 55 in good health and CMV-seronegative.

V is TRBV4-3 and J is TRBJ1-6; 8 nucleotides agree with TRBD1. The germline V gene encodes CDR1 LGHNA and CDR2 YSLEER. The trim removed 4 bases at V and 8 bases at J, leaving 19 bases unmatched. The CDR3 length is 19 residues. The CDR3 sequence is CASSLFAGGRAQNYSPLHF. The CDR3, as DNA: TGCGCCAGCAGCCTTTTTGCAGGGGGCAGGGCACAAAATTATTCACCCCTCCACTTT.

In its sample, this clone was seen once. An end of the junction differs from the germline gene, which may be a read error. The chain combines TRBV6-6 with TRBJ1-1, with 8 bases aligning to TRBD1. CDR1 MNHNY and CDR2 SVGAGI come from the germline V gene (reference sequence). This CDR3 has 11 residues. The CDR3, as DNA: TGTGCCAGCAGCCAGGGGGCCGGAGCTTCCTTT. Protein product: CASSQGAGASF.

The V and J genes are TRBV5-1 and TRBJ1-2; possible D gene TRBD1, 5 bases. Trimming left V 5 bases short and J 6 bases short, with 14 bases between. The CDR3 runs 13 residues. CDR1 SGHRS and CDR2 YFSETQ come from the germline V gene. CDR3 sequence (DNA): TGCGCCAGCAGAGGGGCACTGTATGATGGCTACACCTTC. Translated: CASRGALYDGYTF. The full variable domain, rest sourced from reference TRBV5-1 and TRBJ1-2, is KAGVTQTPRYLIKTRGQQVTLSCSPISGHRSVSWYQQTPGQGLQFLFEYFSETQRNKGNFPGRFSGRQFSNSRSEMNVSTLELGDSALYLCASRGALYDGYTFGSGTRLTVV.

This clone was detected a few times. The chain carries TRBV2 and TRBJ1-3, with D unclear. The CDR3 spans 15 residues. Trimming removed 3 bases from V and 0 bases from J, with 9 bases in between. CDR1 SNHLY and CDR2 FYNNEI come from the germline V gene. CDR3 region: CASSEDTVSGNTIYF. For the CDR3, the DNA is TGTGCCAGCAGTGAGGATACAGTCTCTGGAAACACCATATATTTT.

This clone was seen a few times. The rearrangement uses TRBV10-3 and TRBJ2-7; 10 bases line up with TRBD1. Germline CDR1 and CDR2: ENHRY and SYGVKD. The CDR3 runs to 15 residues. V shed 6 bases, J shed 3 bases, and the junction held 8 bases outside the gene matches. The CDR3 sequence: CAIRINWTGGYEQYF. The CDR3 bases are TGTGCCATCAGGATTAATTGGACAGGGGGCTACGAGCAGTACTTC.

J is TRBJ2-3 and V is TRBV2; the match to TRBD2 covers 9 bases. V trimming: 2 bases; J trimming: 0 bases; junction bases outside the gene matches: 9. CDR3 length: 18 residues. Germline loops: CDR1 SNHLY, CDR2 FYNNEI. CDR3 loop: CASSERGASGESTDTQYF. CDR3 DNA sequence: TGTGCCAGCAGTGAAAGGGGGGCTAGCGGGGAGAGCACAGATACGCAGTATTTT.

The chain is built from TRBV5-1 and TRBJ2-5; 16 bases match TRBD2. The J call could be wrong; TRBJ2-7 is a better fit for the DNA end. The CDR3 runs to 17 residues. Germline lookup yields CDR1 SGHRS and CDR2 YFSETQ. CDR3 coding DNA: TGCGCCAGCAGCATGGGACTAGCGGGAGGGAGCTCCTACGAGCAGTACTTC. Encoded protein: CASSMGLAGGSSYEQYF.

The V and J genes are TRBV5-6 and TRBJ2-1; 11 positions agree with TRBD2. The germline V gene has CDR1 SGHDT and CDR2 YYEEEE. V was clipped by 5 bases and J by 11 bases; unmatched bases: 6. The CDR3 consists of 13 residues. DNA for the CDR3: TGTGCCAGCAGGCAAATAGCGGGAGGGAAGCAGTTCTTC. Its translation is CASRQIAGGKQFF.

This CDR3 is CASDTGAGTGELFF. As DNA, the CDR3 is TGTGCCAGTGATACAGGGGCGGGCACCGGGGAGCTGTTTTTT. The chain has TRBV19 and TRBJ2-2, with 7 bases lining up with TRBD1. CDR1 and CDR2 from the germline V gene are LNHDA and SQIVND (reference sequence). The CDR3 consists of 14 residues. The V gene end was trimmed by 8 bases and the J gene end by 4 bases; junction bases not matched to a gene: 7.

Worth noting for this clone: Germline is not matched at one junction end, which may reflect a read error. The chain links TRBV27 to TRBJ1-2; 8 bases map to TRBD1. CDR1 MNHEY and CDR2 SMNVEV come from the germline V gene (reference sequence). The CDR3 is made up of 14 amino acids. The CDR3 DNA sequence: TGTGCCAGCAACCCGAGGGCAGGGGGCTATGGCTACCCCTTC. Translating gives CASNPRAGGYGYPF.

The chain carries TRBV10-1 and TRBJ2-2; D is perhaps TRBD1 (6 bases). V dropped 5 bases and J dropped 7 bases, with 20 bases sitting between them. Germline V gene sequence: CDR1 WNHNN, CDR2 SYGVQD (reference sequence). The CDR3 covers 16 residues. The CDR3, as DNA: TGCGCCAGCAGTAACACCAGGGGCGCGTTTGGCGGGGAGCTGTTTTTT. This gives the protein CASSNTRGAFGGELFF.

This clone was recorded once. This rearrangement joins TRBV7-9 to TRBJ2-5; 11 nucleotides match TRBD2. V trimming: 3 bases; J trimming: 5 bases; junction bases outside the gene matches: 11. The CDR3 runs to 17 residues. Germline values: CDR1 SEHNR, CDR2 FQNEAQ (reference sequence). As DNA, the CDR3 is TGTGCCAGCAGCTTCGGACTAGCGGGTTTTTATTCCGAGACCCAGTACTTC. Translated, it gives CASSFGLAGFYSETQYF.

The rearrangement uses TRBV7-2 and TRBJ2-1, with TRBD2 matching over 12 bases. The CDR3 loop spans 15 amino acids. CDR1 and CDR2 (germline): SGHTA, FQGNSA. Trimming cost V 4 bases and J 8 bases; bases outside gene matches: 6. The CDR3 reads CASSSTGTSGYEQFF. In nucleotides, the CDR3 is TGTGCCAGCAGCTCGACAGGGACTAGCGGGTATGAGCAGTTCTTC. Full variable domain (rest looked up from reference TRBV7-2 and TRBJ2-1): GAGVSQSPSNKVTEKGKDVELRCDPISGHTALYWYRQSLGQGLEFLIYFQGNSAPDKSGLPSDRFSAERTGGSVSTLTIQRTQQEDSAVYLCASSSTGTSGYEQFFGPGTRLTVL.

CDR3 sequence: CASSTQLAGSYNEQFF. CDR3 DNA: TGTGCCAGCAGCACCCAACTAGCGGGAAGCTACAATGAGCAGTTCTTC. This sequence joins TRBV5-4 and TRBJ2-1; 10 bases agree with TRBD2. The CDR3 covers 16 residues. The V gene's germline CDR1 is SGHNT and CDR2 YYREEE (reference sequence). V shed 4 bases and J 3 bases; nucleotides not matched to a gene: 7.

This clone was recorded a few times. The chain links TRBV2 to TRBJ2-7, with 11 bases identical to TRBD2. The CDR3 is 15 residues long. Germline V gives CDR1 SNHLY, CDR2 FYNNEI. The ends lost 5 bases at V and 2 bases at J; junction bases unmatched: 5. The CDR3 nucleotides read TGTGCCAGCAGTAACCTAGCGGGAGGTACCTACGAGCAGTACTTC. Encoded protein: CASSNLAGGTYEQYF.

This clone appeared a few times. The V gene is TRBV10-3, the J gene TRBJ1-5, with 9 bases aligning to TRBD1. Germline lookup yields CDR1 ENHRY and CDR2 SYGVKD. V trimming: 9 bases; J trimming: 7 bases; junction bases outside the gene matches: 4. The CDR3 spans 12 residues. The CDR3 DNA follows: TGTGCCATAGGGGACAGGGTCCAGCCCCAGCATTTT. It codes for CAIGDRVQPQHF.

The chain is built from TRBV14 and TRBJ1-4, with 7 bases aligning to TRBD1. Germline CDR1 reads SGHDN; CDR2 reads FVKESK. V was pared by 4 bases and J by 8 bases, with 7 bases of the junction left unmatched. The CDR3 sequence is 14 residues long. The CDR3 region is CASSRTGLWEKLFF. CDR3 DNA: TGTGCCAGCAGCCGGACAGGCCTATGGGAAAAACTGTTTTTT.